The clone carrying this T cell receptor (beta chain) has a count of ten or more. Antigen unknown. Germline and junction disagree at one end, which may indicate a read error. This CDR3 has 11 residues. CDR1 and CDR2 from the germline V gene are GTSNPN and SVGIG (reference sequence). Libraries from naive CD8 cells were generated from approximately 22,000 to 940,000 sorted cells (with 10%, 30% or 50% RNA). These data originate in a study of molecular identifiers for immune sequencing clone quantification. Study information: In replicates, RNA from about 20,000 or 100,000 naive CD8 cells was split five ways, four sequenced. Regarding the study as a whole: In naive cells, under 1% of molecules belonged to clones above 20 RNA copies, against over 98% in effector cells.

The bulk TCR libraries were made with methods described before and with listed TCR primers. TCRdb recomputed calls from the PCR reads with MiXCR, one row per CDR3 protein. The sample consists of around 86,000 distinct CDR3 sequences, around 19% of them appearing once. The TCR originated in a human donor in good health. Some libraries in this study had Jurkat cell RNA spiked in. Source material: naive CD8+ T cells from blood, with Jurkat cell RNA spiked in. Subset indicated: FACS-sorted CD8+CD4-CCR7+CD45RA+ naive T cells. This chain connects TRBV30 to TRBJ1-1; weak D call: TRBD1 (6 bases). The CDR3 nucleotides are TGTTGCATTTATGGGGGCACTGAGGCTTTCTTT. Translation: CCIYGGTEAFF.